The 20 T cell receptor beta chains reported below all come from one sample, sequenced in a study of T cells in Graves' hyperthyroidism and ophthalmopathy. RNA transcripts gave rise to amplified TCR beta CDR3 regions. First-round RT-PCR targeting the TCR CDR3 was performed with the HTBI primer set. TCRdb called the multiplex PCR reads again in MiXCR, with one record for every CDR3 protein. The sample holds over 500,000 distinct CDR3 sequences, roughly 15% seen once. What was sequenced was blood. The receptor set was obtained from a woman aged 40 to 55 with Graves' hyperthyroidism.

The genes are TRBV4-1 and TRBJ2-1; 8 nucleotides match TRBD2. CDR3 length: 14 residues. Trimming at V came to 2 bases and at J to 3 bases, leaving 0 bases not matched to a gene. Germline V gene lookup returns CDR1 MGHRA and CDR2 YSYEKL. CDR3: CASSQLAGYNEQFF. In DNA form, the CDR3 reads TGCGCCAGCAGCCAACTAGCGGGCTACAATGAGCAGTTCTTC.

This clonotype was observed a few times. The chain employs TRBV7-8 and TRBJ2-7; D remains ambiguous. This CDR3 is built from 14 residues. Trimming removed 1 base at V and 5 bases at J, with 12 bases between. In germline, CDR1 is SGHVS, CDR2 FQNEAQ. In nucleotides, the CDR3 is TGTGCCAGCAGCTTAGGGTATGGGGTCCACGAGCAGTACTTC. Its protein is CASSLGYGVHEQYF.

This clonotype was detected a few times. The genes are TRBV19 and TRBJ1-2; the match to TRBD1 covers 12 bases. The V gene's germline CDR1 is LNHDA and CDR2 SQIVND (reference sequence). CDR3 size: 17 residues. V trimming: 5 bases; J trimming: 3 bases; junction bases outside the gene matches: 10. The CDR3 spells CASSHMGQGARHYGYTF. CDR3 coding DNA: TGTGCCAGTAGTCACATGGGACAGGGGGCGCGACACTATGGCTACACCTTC.

This clonotype was observed a few times. J is TRBJ2-1 and V is TRBV12-3 or TRBV12-4; no definite D call. V lost 5 bases and J 12 bases, leaving 11 bases between the germline ends. This CDR3 has 11 residues. The CDR3 DNA is TGTGCCAGCAGTAAACTCATTGGGCAGTTCTTC. Amino acids: CASSKLIGQFF.

This clonotype was seen ten or more times. Relative to the germline gene, one junction end is altered; a read error may explain this. The rearrangement uses TRBV5-7 and TRBJ2-3; 9 bases are shared with TRBD2. TRBV5-7 is an ORF, with its function uncertain. The CDR3 runs to 19 residues. CDR3 coding DNA: TGTGCCAGCAACTTGATGGTGGTCGGTAGCGGGAGATTTGCAGATACGCAGTATTTT. Translated, it gives CASNLMVVGSGRFADTQYF.

The chain has TRBV5-1 and TRBJ2-7; TRBD1 is a possible D gene (6 bases). CDR3 length equals 14 residues. V was pared by 1 base and J by 5 bases, with 13 bases between. Germline V gene lookup returns CDR1 SGHRS and CDR2 YFSETQ. The CDR3 loop reads CASSLLGALNEQYF. The CDR3 DNA follows: TGCGCCAGCAGCTTGTTGGGGGCCCTAAACGAGCAGTACTTC.

Comments on this clonotype: Since a much larger clone is just one base distant, this may be a read error. The chain links TRBV20-1 to TRBJ2-1, with a weak D call TRBD2 (6 bases). This CDR3 region has 14 residues. Germline lookup yields CDR1 DFQATT and CDR2 SNEGSKA (reference sequence). The CDR3 region is CSASERVRGNEQSF. The CDR3 DNA reads as TGCAGTGCTAGCGAGCGGGTCCGGGGGAATGAGCAGTCCTTC.

This clonotype was counted ten times or more. The chain employs TRBV12-3 or TRBV12-4 and TRBJ2-3, with a weak D call TRBD2 (5 bases). The CDR3 length is 15 residues. V lost 3 bases to trimming and J lost 0 bases, with 10 bases between them. The CDR3 DNA is TGTGCCAGCAGTTTGGGTAGGACTAGCACAGATACGCAGTATTTT. This translates into CASSLGRTSTDTQYF.

This clonotype was detected many times. The chain recombines TRBV3-1 with TRBJ2-3; 9 bases align to TRBD2. Germline V gives CDR1 LGHDT, CDR2 YNNKEL (reference sequence). V lost 1 base, J lost 4 bases, and 6 bases stayed unmatched. This CDR3 has 16 amino acids. CDR3 amino acids: CASSQGYLAGSDTQYF. DNA for the CDR3: TGTGCCAGCAGCCAAGGATATCTAGCGGGGTCAGATACGCAGTATTTT.

The chain links TRBV28 to TRBJ2-7; 7 bases match TRBD1. From germline, CDR1 is MDHEN and CDR2 SYDVKM. The CDR3 has 15 residues. V lost 7 bases to trimming and J lost 2 bases; unmatched junction nucleotides: 11. The CDR3 nucleotides are TGTGCCAGCACCTCTACTGGGACAGTACCCTACGAGCAGTACTTC. It is translated as CASTSTGTVPYEQYF.

The sample holds a few counts of this clonotype. The gene calls are TRBV11-2 and TRBJ2-2; D might be TRBD1 or TRBD2, each matching 6 bases. Germline CDR1 reads SGHAT; CDR2 reads FQNNGV. The CDR3 length is 15 residues. V lost 1 base and J 5 bases, leaving 11 bases between the germline ends. The DNA of the CDR3 is TGTGCCAGCAGCTTAGCGGGGGCGTGGACCGGGGAGCTGTTTTTT. Residues: CASSLAGAWTGELFF.

This clonotype was observed many times. The rearrangement joins TRBV11-2 to TRBJ2-2, with TRBD1 identical over 7 bases. The CDR3 runs 16 residues. Germline CDR1 SGHAT, CDR2 FQNNGV. V was pared by 2 bases and J by 2 bases, with 5 bases of the junction left unmatched. CDR3 sequence: CASSLLTGTNTGELFF. The CDR3 DNA sequence: TGTGCCAGCAGCTTATTGACAGGGACCAACACCGGGGAGCTGTTTTTT. The full variable domain, rest sourced from reference TRBV11-2 and TRBJ2-2, is EAGVAQSPRYKIIEKRQSVAFWCNPISGHATLYWYQQILGQGPKLLIQFQNNGVVDDSQLPKDRFSAERLKGVDSTLKIQPAKLEDSAVYLCASSLLTGTNTGELFFGEGSRLTVL.

This clonotype was seen many times. The chain has TRBV28 and TRBJ1-4; D might be TRBD1 (6 bases). V was pared by 3 bases and J by 5 bases, with 10 bases between. The germline V gene has CDR1 MDHEN and CDR2 SYDVKM. CDR3 length: 14 residues. As DNA, the CDR3 is TGTGCCAGCAGTTTCTGGGGGCAGAATGAAAAACTGTTTTTT. It yields the protein CASSFWGQNEKLFF.

This clonotype was observed a few times. The CDR3 DNA follows: TGTGCCAGCACCTTCGGGTGGGGGGCGAAGAATTCACCCCTCCACTTT. Its protein product is CASTFGWGAKNSPLHF. This rearrangement joins TRBV6-1 to TRBJ1-6, with a possible D match to TRBD1 (6 bases). Trimming removed 7 bases at V and 7 bases at J, with 20 bases between. The CDR3 is 16 amino acids. Germline CDR1 and CDR2: MNHNS and SASEGT.

This clonotype was seen repeatedly, ten times or more. This chain links TRBV28 with TRBJ1-2; D unclear. V lost 8 bases, J lost 4 bases, and 11 bases lay in between. Germline V gives CDR1 MDHEN, CDR2 SYDVKM. CDR3 length: 12 residues. Written as DNA, the CDR3 is TGTGCCAGCCGGGAGAGAACCTATGGCTACACCTTC. Protein product: CASRERTYGYTF.

As regards this clonotype: Given a much more abundant clone one base away, this may be a read error. This chain links TRBV6-2 or TRBV6-3 with TRBJ2-4; 14 nucleotides agree with TRBD2. The length of the CDR3 is 16 residues. In germline, CDR1 is MNHEY, CDR2 SVGEGT. The CDR3 DNA is TGTGCCAGCATGGGACTAGCGGGAGTTTCCAAAAGCATTCAGTACTTC. Translating it yields CASMGLAGVSKSIQYF.

This clonotype has more than one count but fewer than ten. The genes are TRBV20-1 and TRBJ2-2, with 7 nucleotides matching TRBD1. Looked up from germline, CDR1 is DFQATT and CDR2 is SNEGSKA (reference sequence). This CDR3 has 15 residues. V lost 5 bases and J lost 0; bases outside the gene matches: 6. CDR3 residues: CSAGTGTANTGELFF. CDR3 nucleotide sequence: TGCAGTGCTGGAACCGGGACAGCGAACACCGGGGAGCTGTTTTTT.

The chain carries TRBV28 and TRBJ1-1, with a possible D match to TRBD1 (6 bases). The CDR3 is made up of 15 amino acids. The germline V and J ends were trimmed by 5 bases and 6 bases, with 19 bases remaining between them. Germline V gene data show CDR1 as MDHEN and CDR2 as SYDVKM. The CDR3 protein is CASSPTGAMRAEAFF. CDR3 bases: TGTGCCAGCAGTCCCACGGGGGCCATGAGAGCTGAAGCTTTCTTT.

The chain combines TRBV6-1 with TRBJ1-6; weak D call: TRBD1 (6 bases). The V and J ends lost 7 bases and 8 bases respectively, with 18 bases between them. The CDR3 contains 15 residues. Germline V gene lookup returns CDR1 MNHNS and CDR2 SASEGT. The CDR3 sequence: CASTSGRGGDSPLHF. The CDR3 DNA follows: TGTGCCAGCACGAGTGGCAGGGGAGGAGATTCACCCCTCCACTTT.

V and J are TRBV12-5 and TRBJ2-2; TRBD1 matches 8 bases. V was clipped by 0 bases and J by 4 bases; unmatched bases: 7. The germline V gene has CDR1 LGHNT and CDR2 FRNRAP. This CDR3 region has 17 residues. CDR3 protein: CASGLVQSGGFTGELFF. The CDR3 DNA reads as TGTGCTAGTGGTTTGGTACAGTCAGGGGGCTTCACCGGGGAGCTGTTTTTT.